These 30 T cell receptor beta chains share one sample of origin, sequenced in a study of metastatic and nonmetastatic thyroid tumors. Patients were all untreated before their thyroid surgery. TCRdb re-clonotyped the PCR reads through MiXCR. The data show about 34,000 clones, about a sixth seen once. Sequencing used blood. Every receptor here comes from a female donor with papillary thyroid cancer or a benign thyroid nodule (not recorded which). Some clones in this sample may be carry-over from other donors' samples.

The table lists this clone with many counts. A much more abundant neighbour one base away suggests this may be a read error. Additional DNA sequences in this sample encode the identical CDR3. The CDR3: CSAGWGPDTQYF. CDR3 coding DNA: TGCAGTGCAGGGTGGGGTCCAGATACGCAGTATTTT. The genes are TRBV20-1 and TRBJ2-3; D is unclear. V lost 6 bases, J lost 4 bases, and 11 bases lay in between. The CDR3 totals 12 residues. Germline V lookup: CDR1 DFQATT, CDR2 SNEGSKA (reference sequence).

There are many counts of this clone. The chain uses TRBV7-9 and TRBJ2-1, with 9 bases identical to TRBD1. V trimming: 5 bases; J trimming: 5 bases; junction bases outside the gene matches: 10. This CDR3 has 16 residues. Germline lookup yields CDR1 SEHNR and CDR2 FQNEAQ (reference sequence). CDR3 bases: TGTGCCAGCAGCGACAACACAGGGGGCCTCGACAATGAGCAGTTCTTC. Its protein product is CASSDNTGGLDNEQFF. The complete variable domain, with remaining parts taken from reference TRBV7-9 and TRBJ2-1, reads DTGVSQNPRHKITKRGQNVTFRCDPISEHNRLYWYRQTLGQGPEFLTYFQNEAQLEKSRLLSDRFSAERPKGSFSTLEIQRTEQGDSAMYLCASSDNTGGLDNEQFFGPGTRLTVL.

Ten or more counts support this clone. V gene TRBV28 combines with J gene TRBJ2-4, with a possible D match to TRBD2 (5 bases). The germline gives CDR1 MDHEN, CDR2 SYDVKM. The length of the CDR3 is 14 residues. Trimming cost V 2 bases and J 6 bases, with 11 bases left between them. As DNA, the CDR3 is TGTGCCAGCAGTTTAGCCGGGATGAGAAACATTCAGTACTTC. It translates to CASSLAGMRNIQYF.

In its sample, this clone was seen many times. The V and J genes are TRBV20-1 and TRBJ2-7; perhaps TRBD1 as D (5 bases). V dropped 2 bases and J dropped 0 bases, with 8 bases sitting between them. The CDR3 contains 13 residues. Germline CDR1 reads DFQATT; CDR2 reads SNEGSKA (reference sequence). The CDR3 DNA reads TGCAGTGCTAGAAGGGGCTCCTCCTACGAGCAGTACTTC. It encodes CSARRGSSYEQYF.

This clone was seen at least ten times. The genes are TRBV12-3 or TRBV12-4 and TRBJ2-7, with 9 bases lining up with TRBD1. The CDR3 totals 14 residues. V was clipped by 9 bases and J by 3 bases; unmatched bases: 9. The CDR3 sequence is CASSLGTGFYEQYF. CDR3 in DNA: TGTGCCAGTTCGCTCGGGACAGGGTTCTACGAGCAGTACTTC.

As to this clone: A much larger clone differs from this one at a single base, so this may be a read error. The chain carries TRBV6-1 and TRBJ2-3, with D hard to call. V lost 6 bases and J 6 bases, leaving 16 bases between the germline ends. Germline CDR1 MNHNS, CDR2 SASEGT. The length of the CDR3 is 14 residues. As DNA, the CDR3 is TGTGCCAGCAGGGGAAGTGGCCTCTACGATACGCAGTATTTT. It specifies CASRGSGLYDTQYF.

At least ten counts were recorded for this clone. CDR3: CASFNRGQTEAFF. Written as DNA, the CDR3 is TGTGCCAGTTTCAACAGGGGGCAAACTGAAGCTTTCTTT. V and J are TRBV19 and TRBJ1-1; 9 bases match TRBD1. CDR1 is LNHDA, CDR2 SQIVND, per germline (reference sequence). There are 13 residues in the CDR3. Trimming at V came to 8 bases and at J to 5 bases, leaving 6 bases not matched to a gene.

This clone was recorded at least ten times. This sample includes further DNA sequences coding for the same CDR3. J is TRBJ2-7 and V is TRBV18, with D unclear. The germline CDR1 and CDR2 sequences are KGHSH and LQKENI. This CDR3 contains 13 residues. Trimming shortened V by 6 bases and J by 5 bases, and 14 bases separated the two germline ends. The CDR3 reads CASSPGVGDEQYF. The CDR3 DNA follows: TGTGCCAGCTCCCCTGGGGTCGGCGACGAGCAGTACTTC.

This clone was counted ten times or more. CDR3 sequence (DNA): TGTGCCAGCAACGACAGGGCTGGGGCCAACGTCCTGACTTTC. Its protein is CASNDRAGANVLTF. This rearrangement joins TRBV5-5 to TRBJ2-6; 7 bases agree with TRBD1. Trimming cost V 6 bases and J 2 bases; bases outside gene matches: 2. From germline, CDR1 is SGHKS and CDR2 YYEKEE (reference sequence). This CDR3 contains 14 residues.

This clone was found many times. The chain has TRBV7-9 and TRBJ1-1, with D hard to call. The V end lost 5 bases, the J end lost 4 bases, and 14 bases lay between the germline ends. The CDR3 has 14 amino acids. Germline values: CDR1 SEHNR, CDR2 FQNEAQ (reference sequence). CDR3 amino acids: CASSPLGVVTEAFF. Here the CDR3 DNA reads TGTGCCAGCAGCCCGCTCGGGGTGGTCACTGAAGCTTTCTTT.

CDR3 sequence: CSARDPASGNYNEQFF. The CDR3 DNA follows: TGCAGTGCTAGAGATCCGGCTAGCGGGAACTACAATGAGCAGTTCTTC. This chain joins TRBV20-1 and TRBJ2-1; TRBD2 aligns across 9 bases. V was clipped by 0 bases and J by 3 bases; unmatched bases: 6. The germline V gene encodes CDR1 DFQATT and CDR2 SNEGSKA (reference sequence). The CDR3 has 16 residues.

This clone was counted ten times or more. The CDR3 protein is CAWRGVRDRAEGTQYF. DNA for the CDR3: TGTGCCTGGAGGGGTGTAAGGGACAGGGCCGAAGGTACGCAGTATTTT. The genes are TRBV30 and TRBJ2-3; 9 nucleotides align to TRBD1. The CDR3 is made up of 16 amino acids. Germline CDR1 GTSNPN, CDR2 SVGIG (reference sequence). Unmatched junction bases numbered 15, after V lost 3 bases and J lost 8 bases.

By sample fraction, this clone is medium-sized (0.01 to 0.1%). V usage is TRBV6-7 and J usage is TRBJ2-1; TRBD2 aligns across 7 bases. TRBV6-7 has ORF status, its function being uncertain. This CDR3 spans 16 amino acids. V was pared by 5 bases and J by 7 bases, with 14 bases of the junction left unmatched. CDR3 in DNA: TGTGCCAGCAGTGGGGGGGAAGCGGGATCGGGAAATGAGCAGTTCTTC. This encodes CASSGGEAGSGNEQFF.

The table lists this clone with many counts. The rearrangement links TRBV11-2 to TRBJ2-1; D is ambiguous. The germline V gene encodes CDR1 SGHAT and CDR2 FQNNGV. V lost 7 bases and J 5 bases, leaving 21 bases between the germline ends. The CDR3 consists of 16 residues. The CDR3 DNA reads TGTGCCAGCATCTCGTTTGGTTTGGCAGCCCACAATGAGCAGTTCTTC. Its protein product is CASISFGLAAHNEQFF.

This clone was seen at least ten times. The chain links TRBV7-2 to TRBJ2-7; the match to TRBD1 covers 8 bases. The germline gives CDR1 SGHTA, CDR2 FQGNSA. Germline trimming cut 7 bases from V and 2 bases from J; bases unmatched to any gene: 13. This CDR3 is 16 amino acids long. In nucleotides, the CDR3 is TGTGCCAGCACCGACCCGACGGACAGGGCAACCTACGAGCAGTACTTC. Its protein product is CASTDPTDRATYEQYF.

This clone was recorded at least ten times. A much larger clone lies a single base off, so this may be a read error. This sample includes further DNA sequences coding for the same CDR3. The chain joins TRBV27 to TRBJ2-3, with no clear D. Germline V gives CDR1 MNHEY, CDR2 SMNVEV (reference sequence). This CDR3 is built from 13 residues. V shed 3 bases and J shed 4 bases, with 8 bases lying between them. CDR3 residues: CASSLRGADTQYF. The CDR3 DNA follows: TGTGCCAGCAGTTTGAGAGGAGCAGATACGCAGTATTTT.

The table lists this clone with many counts. The V gene is TRBV7-8, the J gene TRBJ1-5; D is uncertain. Per the germline V gene, CDR1 is SGHVS and CDR2 is FQNEAQ. This CDR3 has 13 amino acids. V gave up 2 bases and J gave up 0 bases, with 2 bases separating them. The CDR3 nucleotides are TGTGCCAGCAGCTTACATAGCAATCAGCCCCAGCATTTT. Translation gives CASSLHSNQPQHF.

With regard to this clone: One end of the junction fails to match germline, which may point to a read error. The chain employs TRBV27 and TRBJ1-5, with D unresolved. This CDR3 has 16 residues. Germline V gene data show CDR1 as MNHEY and CDR2 as SMNVEV (reference sequence). DNA for the CDR3: TGTGCCAGCAGTTTAACCAACCCTAAGGGCAATCAGCCACAGAATTTT. Its protein is CASSLTNPKGNQPQNF.

The genes are TRBV20-1 and TRBJ1-2; D is perhaps TRBD1 (6 bases). This CDR3 spans 14 amino acids. The germline V gene encodes CDR1 DFQATT and CDR2 SNEGSKA (reference sequence). V dropped 3 bases and J dropped 5 bases, with 16 bases sitting between them. The CDR3 DNA reads TGCAGTGCTAGTTTTCGGACAGATGCTTATGGCTACACCTTC. It yields the protein CSASFRTDAYGYTF.

The V call is TRBV9, the J call TRBJ2-1; no clear D gene. The germline gives CDR1 SGDLS, CDR2 YYNGEE. Trimming removed 1 base at V and 0 bases at J, with 11 bases between. The length of the CDR3 is 16 residues. DNA of the CDR3: TGTGCCAGCAGCGTATCAAGCTACGCCTCCTACAATGAGCAGTTCTTC. It specifies CASSVSSYASYNEQFF.

The gene calls are TRBV7-6 and TRBJ2-1, with 9 bases fitting TRBD2. After removal of 7 bases from V and 4 bases from J, the junction contained 14 bases not matched to a gene. This CDR3 comprises 17 residues. The germline V gene encodes CDR1 SGHVS and CDR2 FNYEAQ. As DNA, the CDR3 is TGTGCCAGCATCCGCCGTCCCTTAGCGGGAGTATACAATGAGCAGTTCTTC. It is translated as CASIRRPLAGVYNEQFF.

This clone was seen at least ten times. The genes are TRBV9 and TRBJ2-1; no clear D. Germline CDR1 and CDR2: SGDLS and YYNGEE. Trimming pared 0 bases from V and 10 bases from J, leaving 20 bases between. CDR3 length equals 16 residues. CDR3: CASSVEGYIPVGEQFF. CDR3 bases: TGTGCCAGCAGCGTAGAAGGGTATATACCGGTTGGGGAGCAGTTCTTC.

This clone was seen ten or more times. The identical CDR3 is also encoded by other nucleotide sequences in the sample. This rearrangement joins TRBV4-1 to TRBJ2-1; TRBD2 is a possible D gene (5 bases). Germline loops: CDR1 MGHRA, CDR2 YSYEKL. This CDR3 region has 19 residues. Deletions cut 1 base from V and 0 bases from J, with 19 bases between. This chain's CDR3 is CASSQVNGRGDFSYNEQFF. The CDR3 nucleotides are TGCGCCAGCAGCCAAGTTAACGGACGGGGAGATTTCTCCTACAATGAGCAGTTCTTC.

This clone has at least ten counts. The chain links TRBV28 to TRBJ2-3; D is unclear. V lost 5 bases, J lost 4 bases, and 7 bases lay in between. This CDR3 comprises 12 residues. Germline CDR1 and CDR2: MDHEN and SYDVKM. CDR3 DNA: TGTGCCAGCAGTCTTGATGCAGATACGCAGTATTTT. Protein product: CASSLDADTQYF.

This clone was seen at least ten times. The chain has TRBV20-1 and TRBJ2-7; D is unclear. CDR1 and CDR2 (germline): DFQATT, SNEGSKA (reference sequence). The V and J ends lost 0 bases and 5 bases respectively, with 5 bases between them. This CDR3 is built from 11 residues. The CDR3 coding sequence is TGCAGTGCTAGAGATCACGACGAGCAGTACTTC. This gives the protein CSARDHDEQYF.

The table lists this clone with many counts. V is TRBV3-1 and J is TRBJ1-5; D gene uncertain. The V end was cut by 4 bases, the J end by 7 bases, with 8 bases between. Germline CDR1 LGHDT, CDR2 YNNKEL (reference sequence). This CDR3 comprises 12 residues. CDR3 region: CASSRGRQPQHF. DNA of the CDR3: TGTGCCAGCAGCCGGGGTAGGCAGCCCCAGCATTTT.

At least ten counts were recorded for this clone. This may arise from a read error, as a much more abundant clone is one base away. No conserved phenylalanine or tryptophan is present at the end of the CDR3, so a read error is the likely explanation. The chain couples TRBV12-3 or TRBV12-4 to TRBJ1-6; D possibly corresponds to TRBD1 (6 bases). The CDR3 totals 14 residues. This CDR3 reads CASRLGGRESPLHS. The DNA of the CDR3 is TGTGCCAGCAGATTAGGGGGGCGCGAGTCACCCCTCCACTCT.

V and J are TRBV6-6 and TRBJ2-1, with 8 bases aligning to TRBD2. The CDR3 totals 14 residues. Germline CDR1 is MNHNY and CDR2 is SVGAGI (reference sequence). The ends lost 2 bases at V and 13 bases at J; junction bases unmatched: 10. The CDR3 DNA reads TGTGCCAGCAGTTACCTTAGCGGGATGTACGATCAGTTCTTC. Its translation is CASSYLSGMYDQFF.

The J gene is TRBJ2-1, the V gene TRBV6-1; 13 bases are shared with TRBD2. Germline-derived CDR1 and CDR2 are MNHNS and SASEGT. The CDR3 contains 14 residues. Written as DNA, the CDR3 is TGTGCGATACATGGGGGACTAGCGGGATATGAGCAGTTCTTC. Translated: CAIHGGLAGYEQFF.

A few counts support this clone. V and J are TRBV28 and TRBJ1-5; D perhaps matches TRBD1 (5 bases). The CDR3 loop spans 14 amino acids. V was pared by 1 base and J by 13 bases, with 17 bases between. Germline V lookup: CDR1 MDHEN, CDR2 SYDVKM. This CDR3 reads CASSLFGRGREQHF. CDR3 coding DNA: TGTGCCAGCAGTTTATTTGGGAGGGGCCGGGAGCAGCATTTT.